This TCR beta chain appears in the sequencing data of a study of blood T cell repertoires in COVID-19. Study overall: PBMCs, B-cell-depleted T cells, or T cells were the source of the cDNA or gDNA that made up the material.

This table comes from immunoSEQ multiplex PCR, and its TCRdb copy is limited to in-frame clones, with some not included. The table has about 92,000 clones, roughly 76% seen once; the top ten hold about a sixth. The CDR3 is made up of 17 amino acids. From germline, CDR1 is SEHNR and CDR2 FQNEAQ (reference sequence). Trimming pared 5 bases from V and 0 bases from J, leaving 20 bases between. This clone was detected a few times. The specimen was peripheral blood. V gene TRBV7-9 combines with J gene TRBJ2-7; D may be TRBD2 (6 bases). The sequence was obtained from a woman of 80 years or more with active or convalescent COVID-19. The CDR3 region has the DNA TGTGCCAGCAGCCCAACCGGGTCGGGGGTGGGCTCCTACGAGCAGTACTTC. Its protein product is CASSPTGSGVGSYEQYF.